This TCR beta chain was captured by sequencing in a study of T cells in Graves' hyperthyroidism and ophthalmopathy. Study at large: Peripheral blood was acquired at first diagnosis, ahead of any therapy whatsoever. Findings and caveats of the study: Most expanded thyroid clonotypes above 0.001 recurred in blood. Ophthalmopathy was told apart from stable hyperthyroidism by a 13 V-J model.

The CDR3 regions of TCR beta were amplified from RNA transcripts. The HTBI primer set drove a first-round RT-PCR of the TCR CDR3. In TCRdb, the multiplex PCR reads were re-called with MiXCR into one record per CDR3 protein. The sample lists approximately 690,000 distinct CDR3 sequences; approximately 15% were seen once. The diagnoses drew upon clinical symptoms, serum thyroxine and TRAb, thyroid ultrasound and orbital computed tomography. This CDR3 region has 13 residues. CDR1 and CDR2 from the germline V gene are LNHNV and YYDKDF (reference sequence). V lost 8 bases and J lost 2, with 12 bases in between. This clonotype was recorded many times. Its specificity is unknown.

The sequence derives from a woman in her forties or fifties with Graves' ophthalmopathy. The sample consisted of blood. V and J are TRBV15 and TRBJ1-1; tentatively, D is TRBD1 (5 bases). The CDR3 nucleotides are TGTGCCACCGCCGGACACATTAACACTGAAGCTTTCTTT. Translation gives CATAGHINTEAFF. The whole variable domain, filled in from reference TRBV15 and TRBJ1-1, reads DAMVIQNPRYQVTQFGKPVTLSCSQTLNHNVMYWYQQKSSQAPKLLFHYYDKDFNNEADTPDNFQSRRPNTSFCFLDIRSPGLGDTAMYLCATAGHINTEAFFGQGTRLTVV.